This TCR beta chain is from a study of spatial heterogeneity in lung cancer. Germline lookup yields CDR1 SEHNR and CDR2 FQNEAQ (reference sequence). This CDR3 contains 14 residues. With V trimmed by 1 base and J by 5 bases, 3 bases remained unmatched. Study results and caveats: How many expanded intratumoral alpha and beta TCRs were present tracked the tumor mutation count, which was a count of nonsynonymous mutations. The recorded estimate of tumor T cell coverage is approximately 7% for alpha chains and under 15% for beta chains.

This clonotype came up many times. Its cognate antigen is unknown. This beta chain is a stray sequence in a library constructed for alpha chains; its clone size is not meaningful. One entry per CDR3 protein results from TCRdb running MiXCR on the 5' RACE reads. The sample includes some 6,700 distinct CDR3 sequences, 13% to 15% of them seen just once. Indicated time point: sample taken at primary tumor resection. This receptor was obtained from a male donor with early-stage non-small cell lung cancer. This chain links TRBV7-9 with TRBJ1-1; 8 bases agree with TRBD1. The sequences come from lung tumor tissue, collected at surgery. The CDR3 is CASSLDHRGTEAFF. CDR3 bases: TGTGCCAGCAGCTTAGACCACAGGGGGACTGAAGCTTTCTTT.